Described below is a single T cell receptor beta chain sequence and its context. Its cognate antigen has yet to be identified. Base qualities are not recorded, but no much larger clone differs from it by a single base. The data are from a study of graft-versus-host responses after intestinal transplantation (dated by TCRdb to the early 2020s). For context, the study as a whole: The transplants that recipients got were multivisceral, liver-intestinal, or isolated intestinal. Donor T cell macrochimerism was defined as a peak of at least 4% donor T cells among recipient peripheral blood mononuclear cells. After intestinal transplantation, graft-versus-host and host-versus-graft alloreactive T cell clones in the graft, circulation and bone marrow were tracked using bulk TCR-beta CDR3 sequencing. The cohort enrolled some 23 intestinal transplant recipients including one retransplant, and a few patients lacking pretransplant specimens were excluded. Alloreactive clones were identified by sequencing pre-transplant mixed lymphocyte reaction products and comparing these products with unstimulated pre-transplant donor and recipient T cells. Every recipient was given anti-thymocyte globulin induction, then maintenance tacrolimus and steroids for two to three years. Rather than going through the commercial service, samples from a few later patients were sequenced in-house on an Illumina MiSeq and processed with MiXCR.

The paper as a whole reports these results and caveats: GvH clones were detected in recipient bone marrow, and some appeared earlier in ileal mucosa or blood, consistent with an intestinal mucosal origin. In patients with donor T cell macrochimerism, the allografts had high GvH to HvG T cell clonal ratios. Early after transplant, declines in HvG clones were associated with peak levels of circulating GvH clones. The relatively low number and heterogeneity of intestinal transplant patients limited the conclusions.

Blood samples were collected up to 4 times in the first month after transplant and then at least monthly when available. To prepare the library, the immunoSEQ multiplex PCR assay was applied. High-throughput TCR-beta CDR3 sequencing of genomic DNA from most patients was performed by Adaptive Biotechnologies. Turning to the authors' computational methods: TCR sequencing data were retrieved from Adaptive's ImmunoSEQ software for some 17 patients, whereas a few other patients were processed with MiXCR and VDJtools. CDR3 nucleotide sequences shared between donor and recipient were removed because the origin of such sequences could not be assigned. Alloreactive clones required at least 2-fold expansion over unstimulated cells and minimum CFSE-low frequency of 0.002% (template counts) or 0.001% (read counts). Mappable clones were those detected in sequenced pre-transplant spleen, lymph node, or MLR CFSE-low populations of the donor or recipient. The cumulative frequency of alloreactive clones was calculated as a percentage of all sequences, weighted by copy number. TCRdb obtained this table from immuneACCESS and retained in-frame rearrangements with V and J assigned. These tables miss some clones; where compared with another copy, unresolved V genes account for less than half of the shortfall, and the remainder is unexplained. That table supplies the V and J calls and clone size; D and trimming were determined from the DNA. A total of roughly 12,000 clones appear in this sample, about 86% of them only once. The ten largest clones represent roughly 49% of the sample.

The junction carries 11 bases between V and J, which are trimmed by 4 bases and 10 bases respectively. From the cysteine up to the phenylalanine, the CDR3 has a length of 11 residues. The sequence is cut down to CDR3 DNA, 33 bases in frame from base 1. The germline V gene provides CDR1 SQVTM and CDR2 ANQGSEA. The TCR was taken from a human patient who received an intestinal transplant, so some T cells may come from the graft donor. The sequencing used PBMCs, collected around 120 days after transplant. The chain uses TRBV29-1 and TRBJ2-4; tentative D gene TRBD1, with 5 bases matching. Read as DNA, the sequence is TGCAGCGTTGTGACAGTGGGAATTCAGTACTTC. This sequence encodes CSVVTVGIQYF.